This T cell receptor (beta chain) was identified in a study of cytomegalovirus exposure and HLA in healthy donors. Trimming removed 10 bases from V and 5 bases from J, with 20 bases in between. Germline V gives CDR1 MNHEY, CDR2 SVGAGI. CDR3 size: 14 residues. 13 Jbeta primers and 60 Vbeta primers were used for the PCR. Here immunoSEQ multiplex PCR was the method, and the copy in TCRdb shows in-frame clones only, minus some. This table has 150,000 to 250,000 clones, about four fifths appearing once. The table lists this clone with a count of one. What it recognizes is unknown. General study points: Later analysis identified about 15,000 TCR beta sequences associated with HLA alleles, using a false discovery rate threshold of 0.05. Per a later analysis, HLA-associated TCR beta chains showed more clonal expansion than other, equally common TCR beta chains. Most TCR sequences proved rare, with some public TCRs found in many donors. Among the CMV-associated chains, a few were confirmed in vitro as specific for CMV antigens.

This sequence joins TRBV6-5 and TRBJ1-1; D gene uncertain. This sequence was found in a girl aged 10 to 17 in good health and CMV-seropositive. The sample consisted of PBMCs. As DNA, the CDR3 is TGTGCCACCCGGGCCATCCCGGGAGGGACTGAAGCTTTCTTT. The encoded protein is CATRAIPGGTEAFF.